This TCR beta chain was found in a study of blood T cell repertoires in COVID-19. Study-wide context: Researchers got acute and convalescent COVID-19 samples from the United States, Italy and Spain.

CDR3 length: 17 residues. J was trimmed by 9 bases and V by 4 bases; bases with no gene match: 13. Germline lookup yields CDR1 MDHEN and CDR2 SYDVKM. Repertoires were generated with immunoSEQ multiplex PCR, while TCRdb's copy carries only in-frame clones and drops some. The sample has around 220,000 clones; 84% are singletons. Enrollees, about 18 to 90 years old, lived in around 23 US areas. Two negative PCRs, clearance, or symptom resolution were required of recovered Cohort 3 donors. This sequence originates from a woman between 40 and 50 years old who had recovered from COVID-19. Sequenced input: PBMCs or T cells enriched from blood (not recorded which). The V gene is TRBV28, the J gene TRBJ2-1; TRBD2 aligns across 12 bases. In DNA, the CDR3 is TGTGCCAGCAGTTCTGGCGGTGGACTAGCGGGAAAGGCTGAGCAGTTCTTC. Protein product: CASSSGGGLAGKAEQFF.